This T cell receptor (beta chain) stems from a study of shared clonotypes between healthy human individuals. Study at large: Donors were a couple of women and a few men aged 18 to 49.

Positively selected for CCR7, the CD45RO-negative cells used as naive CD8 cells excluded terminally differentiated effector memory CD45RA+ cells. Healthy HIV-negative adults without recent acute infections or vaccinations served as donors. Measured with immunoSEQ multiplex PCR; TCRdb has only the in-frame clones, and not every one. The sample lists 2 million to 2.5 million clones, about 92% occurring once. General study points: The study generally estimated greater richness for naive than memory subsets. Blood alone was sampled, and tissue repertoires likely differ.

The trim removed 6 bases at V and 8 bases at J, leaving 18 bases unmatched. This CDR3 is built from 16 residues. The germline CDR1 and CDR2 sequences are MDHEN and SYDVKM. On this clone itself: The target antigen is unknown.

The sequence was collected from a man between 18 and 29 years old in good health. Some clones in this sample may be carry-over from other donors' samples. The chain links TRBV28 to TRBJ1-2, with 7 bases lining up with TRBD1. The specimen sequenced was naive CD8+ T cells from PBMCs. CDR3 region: CASSRSIATGFHGYTF. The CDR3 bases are TGTGCCAGCAGCCGATCTATAGCGACAGGGTTCCACGGCTACACCTTC.